These T cell receptor beta chains were read from a single sample in a study of blood T cell repertoires in COVID-19. TCRdb's copy holds only in-frame clones and misses some; the assay was immunoSEQ multiplex PCR. This table has a few hundred thousand clones, 87% appearing once. Sequencing was carried out using PBMCs or T cells enriched from blood (not recorded which). These receptors came from a man aged 25 to 40 in a cohort exposed to, infected with or recovered from COVID-19 (not recorded which). Each CDR3 is given with its conserved first and last residue. A D gene is named only where the DNA matches it firmly. Clone size is shown for a subset of rows, as once, few, many or a class of expanded clone.

D,J,V,size,DNA,CDR3
TRBD1,TRBJ1-2,TRBV24-1,-,TGTGCCACCAGTGACTCTCGACAGGGTTCTAACTATGGCTACACCTTC,CATSDSRQGSNYGYTF
-,TRBJ2-2,TRBV5-6,-,TGTGCCAGCAGCTTCCCGGGCTCGCCGGGGGCCGGGGAGCTGTTTTTT,CASSFPGSPGAGELFF
TRBD2,TRBJ2-6,TRBV28,-,TGTGCCAGCAGATACCCGACTAGCGGGTCCCCCTCTGGGGCCAACGTCCTGACTTTC,CASRYPTSGSPSGANVLTF
TRBD1,TRBJ1-2,TRBV6-4,-,TGTGCCAGCATCAACGGGAGGGCAGGGGGTGGGTATGGCTACACCTTC,CASINGRAGGGYGYTF
TRBD1,TRBJ1-6,TRBV10-3,few,TGTGCCATCAGTGAGCAACGACAGGGAGGAAATTCACCCCTCCACTTT,CAISEQRQGGNSPLHF
TRBD1,TRBJ2-7,TRBV9,-,TGTGCCAGCAGCGTATCAGACAGGGTGGGCTACGAGCAGTACTTC,CASSVSDRVGYEQYF
-,TRBJ2-1,TRBV27,-,TGTGCCAGCAGCCAAAACTACAATGAGCAGTTCTTC,CASSQNYNEQFF
TRBD1,TRBJ1-2,TRBV7-3,-,TGTGCCAGCAGCCCCACAGGGGCGAGTGGCTATGGCTACACCTTC,CASSPTGASGYGYTF
TRBD1,TRBJ1-1,TRBV4-2,-,TGTGCCAGCAGCCAAGATTGGACAGGGGCCCCTGAAGCTTTCTTT,CASSQDWTGAPEAFF
-,TRBJ2-7,TRBV11-2,-,TGTGCCAGCAGCTTAGAACACTACTACGAGCAGTACTTC,CASSLEHYYEQYF
-,TRBJ2-7,TRBV24-1,-,TGTGCCACCAGTGAAGGGAGCTCCTACGAGCAGTACTTC,CATSEGSSYEQYF
TRBD2,TRBJ2-2,TRBV9,-,TGTGCCAGCACGGAGCGGGAGGGCCTCACCGGGGAGCTGTTTTTT,CASTEREGLTGELFF
TRBD1,TRBJ2-5,TRBV18,-,TGTGCCAGCTCACCAAGGGACAGGGCGGCGGGGACCCAGTACTTC,CASSPRDRAAGTQYF
TRBD2,TRBJ2-7,TRBV4-1,once,TGCGCCAGCAGCCAAGCACTAGCGGGACTCTACGAGCAGTACTTC,CASSQALAGLYEQYF
TRBD1,TRBJ1-1,TRBV6-5,-,TGTGCCAGCAGGGATACAGGGGGATGGACTGAAGCTTTCTTT,CASRDTGGWTEAFF
-,TRBJ2-2,TRBV5-1,-,TGCGCCAGCAGCCCGCGTGGGGGCAGCGGGGAGCTGTTTTTT,CASSPRGGSGELFF
-,TRBJ1-1,TRBV6-5,-,TGTGCCAGCAGTACAGGGAGTCACACTGAAGCTTTCTTT,CASSTGSHTEAFF
-,TRBJ2-1,TRBV11-2,-,TGTGCCAGCAGCTTAGGCGGGATTAGCAATGAGCAGTTCTTC,CASSLGGISNEQFF
-,TRBJ2-6,TRBV6-5,once,TGTGCCAGCAGTTATTCAGGCTCTGGGGCCAACGTCCTGACTTTC,CASSYSGSGANVLTF
-,TRBJ2-7,TRBV27,-,TGTGCCAGCAGTTTATCTGTCGGGACGGGGGTTGTGGGGCAGTACTTC,CASSLSVGTGVVGQYF
-,TRBJ2-7,TRBV2,few,TGTGCCAGCAGTGAAGTCTGGGGAGGATACGAGCAGTACTTC,CASSEVWGGYEQYF
TRBD2,TRBJ2-5,TRBV6-8,-,TGTGCCAGCACCCACCCGACTAGCGGGAGTTTTGATTGTTCCGATGAGACCCAGTACTTC,CASTHPTSGSFDCSDETQYF
TRBD2,TRBJ2-1,TRBV6-5,-,TGTGCCAGCAGAAGAAATAGCGGGAGTGGCGATGAGCAGTTCTTC,CASRRNSGSGDEQFF
-,TRBJ2-7,TRBV7-8,-,TGTGCCAGCAGCTTAGAAGGAGAGGGATCAACCTACGAGCAGTACTTC,CASSLEGEGSTYEQYF
TRBD2,TRBJ2-1,TRBV27,-,TGTGCCAGCAGTTTCGGGAGGGCTACCTACAATGAGCAGTTCTTC,CASSFGRATYNEQFF
-,TRBJ1-1,TRBV24-1,once,TGTGCCACCAGTGACGGGGGACTTACTGAAGCTTTCTTT,CATSDGGLTEAFF
-,TRBJ1-1,TRBV4-1,-,TGCGCCAGCGGTCAGGGGACACTGGCTGAAGCTTTCTTT,CASGQGTLAEAFF
-,TRBJ2-5,TRBV6-5,-,TGTGCCAGCAGTTACTCGGGGGGAATCCAAGAGACCCAGTACTTC,CASSYSGGIQETQYF
-,TRBJ1-3,TRBV28,-,TGTGCCAGCAGTCTCCCCCCTGGAAACACCATATATTTT,CASSLPPGNTIYF
-,TRBJ2-4,TRBV7-8,-,TGTGCCAGCAGCGGGGGCGCGAGAAACATTCAGTACTTC,CASSGGARNIQYF
TRBD2,TRBJ2-7,TRBV6-5,-,TGTGCCAGCAGTCCCAGGATAGCGGGAGCGTACGAGCAGTACTTC,CASSPRIAGAYEQYF
-,TRBJ2-5,TRBV13,-,TGTGCCAGCAGCTTTCAGGGTTACCAAGAGACCCAGTACTTC,CASSFQGYQETQYF
TRBD1,TRBJ1-2,TRBV7-3,-,TGTGCCAGCAGCTCCTCAGGGGGAAGTGGCTACACCTTC,CASSSSGGSGYTF
TRBD1,TRBJ2-1,TRBV2,-,TGTGCCAGCAGTGAATTCGGGCAGGGGGCCCGTCGCCTCTACAATGAGCAGTTCTTC,CASSEFGQGARRLYNEQFF
-,TRBJ1-2,TRBV19,-,TGTGCCAGTAGTACCACACTCCGATCAGGTGGCCCAGAGGGCTACACCTTC,CASSTTLRSGGPEGYTF
TRBD2,TRBJ2-7,TRBV11-2,few,TGTGCCAGCAGCTTAGTCAAGGGAGGGTCCGAGCAGTACTTC,CASSLVKGGSEQYF
TRBD1,TRBJ1-5,TRBV24-1,-,TGTGCCACCAGTGATTCCGGGACAGGATCATGGCCCCAGCATTTT,CATSDSGTGSWPQHF
-,TRBJ2-3,TRBV10-3,-,TGTGCCATCAGTGGGAGATTTAACCATACGCAGTATTTT,CAISGRFNHTQYF
-,TRBJ1-6,TRBV5-1,-,TGCGCCAGCAGCTTAAATAGCCAGGGCACGAATTCACCCCTCCACTTT,CASSLNSQGTNSPLHF